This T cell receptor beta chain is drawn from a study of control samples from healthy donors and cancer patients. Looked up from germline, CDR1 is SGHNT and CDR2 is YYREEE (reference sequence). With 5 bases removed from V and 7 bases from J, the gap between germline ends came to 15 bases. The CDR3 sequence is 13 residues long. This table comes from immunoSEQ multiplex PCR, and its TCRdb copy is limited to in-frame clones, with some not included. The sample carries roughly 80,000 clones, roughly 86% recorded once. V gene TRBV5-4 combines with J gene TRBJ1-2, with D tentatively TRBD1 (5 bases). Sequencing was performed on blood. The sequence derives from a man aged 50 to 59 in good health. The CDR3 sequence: CASRSTRGGGYTF. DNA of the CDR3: TGTGCCAGCAGGTCGACAAGGGGTGGTGGCTACACCTTC.